These 15 T cell receptor beta chains came from one sample sequenced in a study of Ad26.COV2.S vaccination and SARS-CoV-2 variants. Here immunoSEQ multiplex PCR was the method, and the copy in TCRdb shows in-frame clones only, minus some. The sample lists 360,000 or so clones, roughly 84% occurring once. The treatment denotes: around 19 received Ad26.COV2.S at low or high dose, single or two shots; about 5 received placebo; per-sample allocation not given. Collection of samples fell on day 63 after the first vaccine or placebo injection. Sequenced here: peripheral blood, sampled in a trial of Ad26.COV2.S vaccine versus placebo. Receptors originate from a person between 18 and 60 years old who received the Ad26.COV2.S COVID-19 vaccine or a placebo.

The chain couples TRBV10-3 to TRBJ1-6, with D possibly being TRBD1 (6 bases). The CDR3 length is 13 residues. Germline lookup yields CDR1 ENHRY and CDR2 SYGVKD. V was trimmed by 9 bases and J by 8 bases, leaving 14 bases between them. CDR3 sequence: CAIRRGADSPLHF. The CDR3 coding sequence is TGTGCCATAAGGCGGGGGGCGGATTCACCCCTCCACTTT.

There are a few counts of this clone. CDR3 protein: CASSVAPGTDTQYF. Written as DNA, the CDR3 is TGTGCCAGCAGCGTTGCCCCAGGCACAGATACGCAGTATTTT. This rearrangement joins TRBV9 to TRBJ2-3; D remains ambiguous. CDR1 SGDLS and CDR2 YYNGEE come from the germline V gene. V was cut by 2 bases and J by 1 base, with 8 bases left in between. This CDR3 has 14 amino acids.

The rearrangement links TRBV6-2 or TRBV6-3 to TRBJ2-2; D tentatively reads TRBD1 or TRBD2 (5 bases each). CDR3 length equals 16 residues. Germline assignment: CDR1 MNHEY and CDR2 SVGEGT. V was trimmed by 0 bases and J by 0 bases, leaving 8 bases between them. CDR3 amino acids: CASSYSGRPNTGELFF. The CDR3 bases are TGTGCCAGCAGTTACTCGGGACGCCCGAACACCGGGGAGCTGTTTTTT.

In this sample, this clone turned up once. This chain links TRBV27 with TRBJ2-7; D is unclear. Between the trimmed V and J ends, which lost 3 bases and 6 bases, there was a span of 15 bases. The CDR3 runs 14 residues. Germline CDR1 is MNHEY and CDR2 is SMNVEV (reference sequence). The CDR3 bases are TGTGCCAGCAGTTTGTATGACAATACCGTCGAGCAGTACTTC. Its protein product is CASSLYDNTVEQYF.

The chain has TRBV9 and TRBJ1-1; 9 bases match TRBD1. The CDR3 extends over 15 amino acids. Trimming cost V 4 bases and J 5 bases; bases outside gene matches: 9. Germline V gene sequence: CDR1 SGDLS, CDR2 YYNGEE. CDR3 coding DNA: TGTGCCAGCAGCCCCGCCGGGACAGGGAGGACTGAAGCTTTCTTT. Its translation: CASSPAGTGRTEAFF.

This rearrangement joins TRBV5-1 to TRBJ2-2, with 11 bases that match TRBD1. V lost 0 bases and J lost 5; bases outside the gene matches: 6. The CDR3 spans 17 residues. Germline V lookup: CDR1 SGHRS, CDR2 YFSETQ. The CDR3 reads CASSLEPGTGGTGELFF. As DNA, the CDR3 is TGCGCCAGCAGCTTGGAACCCGGGACAGGGGGAACCGGGGAGCTGTTTTTT. Full variable domain (remainder filled in from reference TRBV5-1 and TRBJ2-2): KAGVTQTPRYLIKTRGQQVTLSCSPISGHRSVSWYQQTPGQGLQFLFEYFSETQRNKGNFPGRFSGRQFSNSRSEMNVSTLELGDSALYLCASSLEPGTGGTGELFFGEGSRLTVL.

The J gene is TRBJ2-5, the V gene TRBV11-2, with 9 nucleotides matching TRBD2. V was clipped by 5 bases and J by 4 bases; unmatched bases: 5. The CDR3 has 14 residues. The germline gives CDR1 SGHAT, CDR2 FQNNGV. The CDR3 DNA reads as TGTGCCAGCAGCCCGGGGACTAGCAGAGAGACCCAGTACTTC. This translates into CASSPGTSRETQYF.

The V and J genes are TRBV11-3 and TRBJ1-1; D is unclear. This CDR3 is 13 amino acids long. Germline CDR1 is SGHNT and CDR2 is YENEEA. The V and J ends lost 0 bases and 4 bases respectively, with 6 bases between them. Here the CDR3 DNA reads TGTGCCAGCAGCTTAGAACGGACCACTGAAGCTTTCTTT. Amino acids: CASSLERTTEAFF.

V usage is TRBV2 and J usage is TRBJ2-2; TRBD2 matches 10 bases. The germline CDR1 and CDR2 sequences are SNHLY and FYNNEI. CDR3 size: 15 residues. The V gene end was trimmed by 4 bases and the J gene end by 4 bases; junction bases not matched to a gene: 3. The CDR3 sequence: CASSVAGGLTGELFF. CDR3 nucleotide sequence: TGTGCCAGCAGTGTAGCGGGGGGCCTCACCGGGGAGCTGTTTTTT.

This clone was counted between two and nine times. This chain joins TRBV6-1 and TRBJ2-7, with D maybe TRBD1 (5 bases). The germline CDR1 and CDR2 sequences are MNHNS and SASEGT. The CDR3 contains 14 residues. V was trimmed by 3 bases and J by 1 base, leaving 10 bases between them. The CDR3 is CASSDRVLSYEQYF. The CDR3 DNA is TGTGCCAGCAGTGACAGGGTCTTGTCCTACGAGCAGTACTTC.

The chain recombines TRBV4-2 with TRBJ2-7; a possible D gene is TRBD2 (6 bases). The CDR3 consists of 15 residues. The V and J ends lost 5 bases and 2 bases respectively, with 16 bases between them. Germline V CDR1 and CDR2: LGHNA, YNFKEQ. This chain's CDR3 is CASSIGGAGTYEQYF. CDR3 coding DNA: TGTGCCAGCAGCATCGGGGGTGCAGGGACCTACGAGCAGTACTTC.

This rearrangement joins TRBV5-6 to TRBJ2-1; D is possibly TRBD1 (6 bases). The CDR3 extends over 15 amino acids. Per germline, CDR1 SGHDT and CDR2 YYEEEE. Trimming pared 4 bases from V and 4 bases from J, leaving 15 bases between. CDR3 sequence: CASSDGTSLYNEQFF. As DNA, the CDR3 is TGTGCCAGCAGCGACGGGACATCTCTGTACAATGAGCAGTTCTTC.

J is TRBJ2-4 and V is TRBV21-1; the table's D call of TRBD1 was not tested on the DNA. TRBV21-1 is designated a pseudogene. The CDR3 spans 19 residues. DNA for the CDR3: TGTGCCAGCAGCAAACGGGGACAGGGAAGGGGAAGGGCCAAAAACATTCAGTACTTC. Its translation: CASSKRGQGRGRAKNIQYF.

V is TRBV2 and J is TRBJ2-1; 8 bases match TRBD1. After removal of 5 bases from V and 8 bases from J, the junction contained 8 bases not matched to a gene. Germline CDR1 reads SNHLY; CDR2 reads FYNNEI. The CDR3 runs 14 residues. The CDR3 here is CASSTWTGTDEQFF. CDR3 in DNA: TGTGCCAGCAGTACCTGGACAGGGACGGATGAGCAGTTCTTC.

The chain joins TRBV15 to TRBJ1-3; TRBD1 is a possible D gene (5 bases). The CDR3 covers 16 residues. Deletions cut 3 bases from V and 3 bases from J, with 15 bases between. Germline V CDR1 and CDR2: LNHNV, YYDKDF (reference sequence). The DNA for the CDR3 is TGTGCCACCAGCAGTGGTCCGGGGGGAAATGGAAACACCATATATTTT. It specifies CATSSGPGGNGNTIYF.